Listed below are T cell receptor beta chains from one sample, sequenced in a study of shared clonotypes between healthy human individuals. Produced via immunoSEQ multiplex PCR; TCRdb's table is partial and in-frame only. There are about 2.1 million clones in the sample; about 92% occur only once, and 1.7% lies in the top ten. The sample consisted of naive CD8+ T cells from PBMCs. These receptor sequences come from a man aged 18 to 35 in good health. Some clones in this sample may be carry-over from other donors' samples. Both conserved end residues are part of each CDR3. A D gene is named only where the DNA matches it firmly. Size is omitted from some rows. Given values are once, few, many or a class for expanded clones.

j_gene,abundance,v_gene,d_gene,CDR3aa,CDR3nt
TRBJ2-2,-,TRBV23-1,-,CASSHPQGYPLGFANTGELFF,TGCGCCAGCAGTCACCCCCAGGGTTACCCCCTAGGGTTCGCGAACACCGGGGAGCTGTTTTTT
TRBJ2-1,-,TRBV7-2,-,CASSLYNNEQFF,TGTGCCAGCAGCTTATACAACAATGAGCAGTTCTTC
TRBJ2-7,-,TRBV11-2,-,CASSLDGIYEQYF,TGTGCCAGCAGTTTAGATGGGATCTACGAGCAGTACTTC
TRBJ1-5,-,TRBV19,-,CASRLTSNQPQHF,TGTGCCAGTAGATTAACTAGCAATCAGCCCCAGCATTTT
TRBJ2-7,once,TRBV28,-,CASSLLGGNEQYF,TGTGCCAGCAGTTTATTAGGGGGTAACGAGCAGTACTTC
TRBJ1-2,-,TRBV27,TRBD1,CASSPTGADYGYTF,TGTGCCAGCTCTCCAACAGGGGCAGACTATGGCTACACCTTC
TRBJ2-7,-,TRBV4-1,TRBD2,CASSGSGRDSYEQYF,TGCGCCAGCAGTGGGAGCGGGAGGGACTCCTACGAGCAGTACTTC
TRBJ1-1,-,TRBV28,-,CASSFRGLSTEAFF,TGTGCCAGCAGTTTCAGGGGTTTGAGCACTGAAGCTTTCTTT
TRBJ2-2,-,TRBV9,-,CASSVNPGELFF,TGTGCCAGCAGCGTGAATCCCGGGGAGCTGTTTTTT
TRBJ2-1,-,TRBV27,TRBD2,CASSSGGPYNEQFF,TGTGCCAGCAGTTCGGGAGGCCCCTACAATGAGCAGTTCTTC
TRBJ1-6,-,TRBV4-2,TRBD1,CASSQDPGQGHSPLHF,TGTGCCAGCAGCCAAGATCCCGGACAGGGACATTCACCCCTCCACTTT
TRBJ1-5,-,TRBV15,-,CATSSGDLGPLFNQPQHF,TGTGCCACCAGCAGTGGGGACTTAGGGCCCCTTTTCAATCAGCCCCAGCATTTT
TRBJ1-2,-,TRBV9,-,CASSVGRAGDYGYTF,TGTGCCAGCAGCGTAGGAAGGGCTGGTGACTATGGCTACACCTTC
TRBJ2-7,-,TRBV11-3,-,CASSGGNPYEQYF,TGTGCCAGCAGCGGGGGAAACCCCTACGAGCAGTACTTC
TRBJ2-7,-,TRBV4-1,-,CASSLIYGTLYEQYF,TGCGCCAGCAGCCTCATTTACGGGACACTCTACGAGCAGTACTTC
TRBJ2-7,-,TRBV9,-,CASSVDGAGYEQYF,TGTGCCAGCAGCGTAGATGGGGCGGGCTACGAGCAGTACTTC
TRBJ2-7,-,TRBV5-6,-,CASSLGHQSYEQYF,TGTGCCAGCAGCTTAGGTCACCAGTCCTACGAGCAGTACTTC
TRBJ2-7,-,TRBV6-1,TRBD2,CASRQEVRGGEQYF,TGTGCCAGCAGACAGGAGGTCCGGGGGGGTGAGCAGTACTTC
TRBJ2-7,-,TRBV5-4,TRBD1,CASSSFVPRGQEQYF,TGTGCCAGCAGCTCCTTCGTCCCCAGGGGGCAGGAGCAGTACTTC
TRBJ1-4,-,TRBV19,-,CASRIYWEPGDEKLFF,TGTGCCAGTAGGATATACTGGGAACCGGGAGATGAAAAACTGTTTTTT
TRBJ2-7,-,TRBV27,-,CASSLGLVGYEQYF,TGTGCCAGCAGTTTAGGACTGGTAGGCTACGAGCAGTACTTC
TRBJ2-1,-,TRBV13,-,CASSPRLRSYYNEQFF,TGTGCCAGCAGCCCCCGCCTCCGGAGCTACTACAATGAGCAGTTCTTC
TRBJ2-1,-,TRBV9,-,CASSVEGGRDEQFF,TGTGCCAGCAGCGTAGAAGGAGGGCGGGATGAGCAGTTCTTC
TRBJ2-7,-,TRBV12-5,-,CASGLGSYEQYF,TGTGCTAGTGGCCTGGGGAGCTACGAGCAGTACTTC
TRBJ2-4,-,TRBV5-4,-,CASSLERSGKNIQYF,TGTGCCAGCAGCTTGGAGCGGTCCGGCAAAAACATTCAGTACTTC
TRBJ2-4,-,TRBV28,-,CASSLGWGDLAKNIQYF,TGTGCCAGCAGTTTGGGATGGGGGGATCTAGCCAAAAACATTCAGTACTTC
TRBJ2-7,-,TRBV19,-,CASSIVGSEQYF,TGTGCCAGTAGTATTGTCGGCTCCGAGCAGTACTTC
TRBJ2-5,-,TRBV6-6,-,CASSSLPPGPQETQYF,TGTGCCAGCAGTTCCCTCCCCCCGGGACCCCAAGAGACCCAGTACTTC
TRBJ2-1,-,TRBV2,TRBD1,CASLKTGYNGNEQFF,TGTGCCAGCTTAAAGACAGGGTACAACGGGAATGAGCAGTTCTTC
TRBJ2-1,-,TRBV27,TRBD2,CASSPTSGTYNEQFF,TGTGCCAGCAGTCCAACTAGCGGGACCTACAATGAGCAGTTCTTC
TRBJ2-6,-,TRBV21-1,-,CASSKLGSVSSGANVLTF,TGTGCCAGCAGCAAATTAGGTTCCGTGAGCTCTGGGGCCAACGTCCTGACTTTC
TRBJ2-3,-,TRBV25-1,TRBD1,CASSGRLNRGDTQYF,TGTGCCAGCAGTGGACGATTAAACAGGGGGGATACGCAGTATTTT
TRBJ2-7,-,TRBV27,-,CASTFPSSYEQYF,TGTGCCAGCACCTTTCCCAGCTCCTACGAGCAGTACTTC
TRBJ2-3,-,TRBV27,-,CASSLFPRGTDTQYF,TGTGCCAGCAGTCTCTTCCCCCGCGGCACAGATACGCAGTATTTT
TRBJ1-1,-,TRBV5-4,-,CASSLVANTEAFF,TGTGCCAGCAGCTTGGTCGCGAACACTGAAGCTTTCTTT
TRBJ1-1,-,TRBV27,TRBD1,CASSLQGRAVNTEAFF,TGTGCCAGCAGTCTACAGGGGCGCGCCGTGAACACTGAAGCTTTCTTT
TRBJ2-7,-,TRBV6-5,-,CASSYGGTGTYEQYF,TGTGCCAGCAGTTACGGTGGGACGGGAACCTACGAGCAGTACTTC
TRBJ2-2,-,TRBV4-1,TRBD1,CASSQGLDRINTGELFF,TGCGCCAGCAGCCAAGGTTTGGACAGGATAAACACCGGGGAGCTGTTTTTT
TRBJ2-5,-,TRBV11-2,TRBD1,CASSLGTGQPETQYF,TGTGCCAGCAGCTTAGGGACAGGGCAGCCAGAGACCCAGTACTTC
TRBJ1-6,-,TRBV7-9,TRBD1,CASSSSTEGQGLGALHF,TGTGCCAGCAGCTCATCCACTGAAGGACAGGGGCTTGGGGCCCTCCACTTT
TRBJ2-1,-,TRBV5-6,-,CASSLAHGRVSYNEQFF,TGTGCCAGCAGCTTGGCCCATGGCAGGGTATCCTACAATGAGCAGTTCTTC
TRBJ2-1,-,TRBV21-1,-,CASSIEAGDDSYNEQFF,TGTGCCAGCAGCATCGAGGCAGGGGATGACTCCTACAATGAGCAGTTCTTC
TRBJ2-3,-,TRBV5-1,-,CASSTYQGEGARGKAPPDTQYF,TGCGCCAGCAGCACCTACCAGGGGGAGGGGGCGAGAGGAAAGGCCCCCCCAGATACGCAGTATTTT
TRBJ2-3,-,TRBV2,TRBD2,CASSEFSGGITDTQYF,TGTGCCAGCAGTGAATTTTCGGGAGGAATCACAGATACGCAGTATTTT
TRBJ2-7,-,TRBV19,-,CASSNRVRDYEQYF,TGTGCCAGTAGTAACCGGGTTAGAGACTACGAGCAGTACTTC
TRBJ2-2,once,TRBV29-1,TRBD2,CSVDSGRVGTGELFF,TGCAGCGTTGATAGCGGGAGAGTAGGCACCGGGGAGCTGTTTTTT
TRBJ1-4,-,TRBV19,-,CASSQAWEATNEKLFF,TGTGCCAGTTCGCAGGCGTGGGAGGCAACTAATGAAAAACTGTTTTTT
TRBJ1-4,-,TRBV5-6,-,CASSLAGLEEKLFF,TGTGCCAGCAGCTTGGCGGGGCTGGAGGAAAAACTGTTTTTT
TRBJ2-1,-,TRBV15,TRBD2,CATSRDLLAGESYNEQFF,TGTGCCACCAGCAGAGATCTTTTAGCGGGGGAATCTTACAATGAGCAGTTCTTC
TRBJ2-7,once,TRBV28,TRBD2,CASSFGTRTSGTSYEQYF,TGTGCCAGCAGTTTTGGGACTCGGACTAGCGGGACGTCCTACGAGCAGTACTTC
TRBJ2-7,-,TRBV9,-,CASSAGTVSYEQYF,TGTGCCAGCAGCGCCGGGACGGTCTCCTACGAGCAGTACTTC
TRBJ2-4,-,TRBV27,TRBD1,CASSTDRVAKNIQYF,TGTGCCAGCAGTACGGACAGGGTGGCCAAAAACATTCAGTACTTC
TRBJ2-5,-,TRBV27,-,CASSLYGRSVETQYF,TGTGCCAGCAGTTTATATGGGCGGTCCGTGGAGACCCAGTACTTC